These T cell receptor beta chains were read from a single sample in a study of T cells in Graves' hyperthyroidism and ophthalmopathy. MiXCR, run by TCRdb on the multiplex PCR reads, gives a single entry per CDR3 protein. The data hold fewer than 650,000 distinct CDR3 sequences, with roughly 14% observed a single time. Input material: blood. The receptor set was obtained from a woman between 35 and 50 years old with Graves' ophthalmopathy. CDR3s include the opening cysteine and the closing phenylalanine or tryptophan. Each record gives: D gene, clone size, J gene, V gene, CDR3 DNA, CDR3 protein. D genes are given only for firm matches. A row's size may be missing; if present it is once, few, many or a size class.

>TRBD1|few|TRBJ1-2|TRBV4-1
TGCGCCAGCAGCCAACCGGGACAGCTATATGGCTACACCTTC
CASSQPGQLYGYTF
>TRBD1|many|TRBJ2-7|TRBV28
TGTGCCAGCAGGGACAGGGAAAATTACGACGAGCAGTACTTC
CASRDRENYDEQYF
>.|many|TRBJ1-2|TRBV2
TGTGCCAGCAGTGCCCGAGATGGCTACACCTTC
CASSARDGYTF
>.|.|TRBJ1-1|TRBV28
TGTGCCAGCAGAAAAAGGCAGCGACGGAACACTGAAGCTTTCTTT
CASRKRQRRNTEAFF
>.|many|TRBJ2-2|TRBV12-3/TRBV12-4
TGTGCCAGCACCCCCCTACCTGAGCCCTCGAACACCGGGGAGCTGTTTTTT
CASTPLPEPSNTGELFF
>.|many|TRBJ2-7|TRBV20-1
TGCAGTGCTAGAGGGTTGTGGGAGGGGGTCCTCTTCTACGAGCAGTACTTC
CSARGLWEGVLFYEQYF
>TRBD1|.|TRBJ2-7|TRBV5-1
TGCGCCAACCTTCCGCCCCGGGACAGGCAATGGAGCTCCTACGAGCAGTACTTC
CANLPPRDRQWSSYEQYF
>TRBD1|many|TRBJ2-5|TRBV14
TGTGCCAGCAGCCACATCGGACAGGGAGGAGAGACCCAGTACTTC
CASSHIGQGGETQYF
>TRBD1|.|TRBJ2-7|TRBV6-2/TRBV6-3
TGTGCCAGCAACAAAGGGGACAGGAGGTGGAGAAGCGCCTACGAGCAGTACTTC
CASNKGDRRWRSAYEQYF
>.|many|TRBJ2-7|TRBV20-1
TGCAGTCAGCTGGGGCTTAGCTCCTACGAGCAGTACTTC
CSQLGLSSYEQYF
>.|many|TRBJ2-5|TRBV15
TGTGCCACCAGCAGTGGCCGGATGGGCGGAGAGACCCAGTACTTC
CATSSGRMGGETQYF
>TRBD1|.|TRBJ1-1|TRBV18
TGTGCCAGCTCACCACGGGGACAGGGGCGGGCTCCGGACACTGAAGCTTTCTTT
CASSPRGQGRAPDTEAFF
>.|many|TRBJ1-1|TRBV12-3/TRBV12-4
TGTGCCAGCAGTTCATTGGGGAGGGTAGCTTTCTTT
CASSSLGRVAFF
>.|.|TRBJ2-2|TRBV18
TGTGCCAGCTCACCCCTAAACCGGGACCAGGCCGGGGAGCTGTTTTTT
CASSPLNRDQAGELFF
>.|.|TRBJ2-5|TRBV15
TGTGCCACCAGCAGAGATTCGGGGATGCTACAAGAGACCCAGAACTTC
CATSRDSGMLQETQNF
>.|many|TRBJ1-1|TRBV6-2/TRBV6-3
TGTGCCAGCAGTTACCTTTCGGTGAACACTGAAGCTTTCTTT
CASSYLSVNTEAFF
>.|many|TRBJ2-7|TRBV6-2/TRBV6-3
TGTGCCAGCAGTAGGACTGTCGTCGGGTACAACGAGCAGTACTTC
CASSRTVVGYNEQYF
>.|many|TRBJ1-5|TRBV20-1
TGCAGTGCCCAAAAAGACAGTAGCAATCAGCCCCAGCATTTT
CSAQKDSSNQPQHF
>TRBD1|many|TRBJ2-5|TRBV19
TGTGCCAGTAGTAAAGCCGGACAGGATCTGGAGACCCAGTACTTC
CASSKAGQDLETQYF
>.|many|TRBJ1-5|TRBV20-1
TGCAGTGCGAATCCGGGACGCCTTAGCAATCAGCCCCAGCATTTT
CSANPGRLSNQPQHF
>.|.|TRBJ1-1|TRBV6-1
TGTGCCAGCAGCAGCCCCTCGGTGATGGACACTGAAGCTTTCTTT
CASSSPSVMDTEAFF
>.|.|TRBJ2-4|TRBV2
TGTGCCAGCAGTGAAAGTGGCGGGGACCATGGCCAAAACATTCAGTACTTC
CASSESGGDHGQNIQYF
>TRBD1|few|TRBJ1-1|TRBV11-1
TGTGCCAGCAGCATAGGGACAGGGGAGTCGGGGGACGGTGAAGCTTTCTTT
CASSIGTGESGDGEAFF
>.|many|TRBJ2-5|TRBV6-2/TRBV6-3
TGTGCCAGCACGGGCGGGGACCACCAAGAGACCCAGTACTTC
CASTGGDHQETQYF
>.|many|TRBJ2-2|TRBV7-2
TGTGCCAGCAGCTTAGCTGGGAATGCGAACACCGGGGAGCTGTTTTTT
CASSLAGNANTGELFF
>.|many|TRBJ1-5|TRBV24-1
TGTGCCACCAGTGAGCCGGGCGGAAATCAGCCCCAGCATTTT
CATSEPGGNQPQHF
>TRBD1|many|TRBJ2-4|TRBV7-8
TGTGCCAGCAGCCACGGGTGGGCGGGACAGGGTAAAAACATTCAGTACTTC
CASSHGWAGQGKNIQYF
>.|many|TRBJ1-3|TRBV11-3
TGTGCCAGCAGCCAGAGGACAGTTCCTGGAAACACCATATATTTT
CASSQRTVPGNTIYF
>.|many|TRBJ1-1|TRBV9
TGTGCCAGCAGCGGAGAAAATCTGGCTGAAGCTTTCTTT
CASSGENLAEAFF
>.|many|TRBJ2-7|TRBV20-1
TGCACCGCAACGAGGGGGTCCGAGCAGTACTTC
CTATRGSEQYF
>TRBD1|few|TRBJ2-5|TRBV12-3/TRBV12-4
TGTGCCAGCAGTTTCGCCGGGGACAGAGGGGAGACCCAGTACTTC
CASSFAGDRGETQYF
>.|few|TRBJ2-7|TRBV3-1
TGTGCCAGCAGCGACGGACCGGGCTCCTACGAGCAGTACTTC
CASSDGPGSYEQYF
>.|few|TRBJ1-1|TRBV14
TGTGCCAGCAGCCCCACGACAGGTAGCACTGAAGCTTTCTTT
CASSPTTGSTEAFF
>.|many|TRBJ2-7|TRBV28
TGTGCCAGCAGTTTGGGCAGTCTCCGTGGTGAGCAGTACTTC
CASSLGSLRGEQYF
>.|many|TRBJ2-7|TRBV5-6
TGTGCCAGCAGCAGCGATCTCGACTATGAGCAGTACTTC
CASSSDLDYEQYF
>TRBD1|.|TRBJ2-7|TRBV6-2/TRBV6-3
TGTGCCAGCAGATCCCCCGGGACAGGGGGATCCTACGAGCAGTACTTC
CASRSPGTGGSYEQYF
>.|few|TRBJ1-5|TRBV19
TGTGCCAGTAGTATTTTATCACACAGGGTTAGCAATCAGCCCCAGCATTTT
CASSILSHRVSNQPQHF
>TRBD2|many|TRBJ2-7|TRBV6-1
TGTGCCAGCAGTCGACTAGCGGGAGTAATATACGAGCAGTACTTC
CASSRLAGVIYEQYF
>TRBD2|many|TRBJ2-2|TRBV29-1
TGCAGCGTTTTAAGCGGGACGAACACCGGGGAGCTGTTTTTT
CSVLSGTNTGELFF
>TRBD2|many|TRBJ2-7|TRBV12-3/TRBV12-4
TGTGCCAGCAGTTTGGGCGGGAGCTTAACCTACGAGCAGTACTTC
CASSLGGSLTYEQYF
>TRBD1|many|TRBJ1-5|TRBV28
TGTGCCAGCAGTTTGCCGGACAGGGGAATCAATCAGCCCCAGCATTTT
CASSLPDRGINQPQHF
>TRBD1|few|TRBJ2-2|TRBV28
TGTGCCAGCAGTGAGGACAGGGGTTACACCGGGGAGCTGTTTTTT
CASSEDRGYTGELFF
>TRBD1|many|TRBJ2-2|TRBV10-3
TGTGCCATTCGACAGGGGGCCGGGGAGCTGTTTTTT
CAIRQGAGELFF
>.|many|TRBJ2-5|TRBV11-3
TGTGCCAGCAGCTTCGGGGACGATGGTGAGACCCAGTACTTC
CASSFGDDGETQYF
>.|.|TRBJ1-2|TRBV10-3
TGTGCCATCAGTGAGTCGATATTACTCGGGGGCTACACCTTC
CAISESILLGGYTF
>.|many|TRBJ2-3|TRBV10-2
TGCGCCAGCAGTGAGTATGCAGATACGCAGTATTTT
CASSEYADTQYF
>.|many|TRBJ1-1|TRBV7-2
TGTGCCAGCAGCCGGACTAATGTTCCAACTGAAGCTTTCTTT
CASSRTNVPTEAFF
>TRBD2|.|TRBJ2-1|TRBV4-1
TGCGCCAGCAGCCCGGCACTAGCGAACAATGAGCAGTTCTTC
CASSPALANNEQFF
>.|.|TRBJ2-5|TRBV4-2
TGTGCCAGCAGCCAAGGGGGAGGACCGGCCCAAGAGACCCAGTACTTC
CASSQGGGPAQETQYF